This TCR beta chain was documented in a study of T cells after yellow fever vaccination. General study findings and limits: Clones that expanded after primary vaccination mostly reappeared after the booster (around 96% CD4, 70% to 90% CD8).

This clonotype has just a few counts. Its target is not known. By 5'RACE template switching, TCR cDNA was produced, with a universal primer site and UMIs added in the process. TCRdb called the 5' RACE reads again in MiXCR, with one record for every CDR3 protein. The table lists about 320,000 distinct CDR3 sequences, roughly 4.3% of them singletons. The CDR3 consists of 16 residues. V trimming: 0 bases; J trimming: 6 bases; junction bases outside the gene matches: 6. Germline V CDR1 and CDR2: LGHNA, YNFKEQ. This TCR was recovered from a man between 18 and 29 years old who received the YFV17D yellow fever vaccine. The V gene is TRBV4-2, the J gene TRBJ1-5, with 9 bases matching TRBD1. The starting material was PBMCs, obtained 15 days after the yellow fever booster vaccination. For the CDR3, the DNA is TGTGCCAGCAGCCAAGATCCACAGGGGGCGAGTCAGCCCCAGCATTTT. This gives the protein CASSQDPQGASQPQHF.